The T cell receptor beta chain described here comes from a study of naive and memory T cell subsets. Overall study findings and caveats: The RNA method is potentially sensitive to activation and differentiation changes.

A UMI-containing oligonucleotide was joined by 3' ligation to the TCR cDNA template. RNA was extracted from over 2 ml of whole blood of healthy adults. Reverse transcription used DNase-treated unsorted total RNA, aiming for roughly 1 to 1,100 ng. V was clipped by 2 bases and J by 1 base, with 15 bases between them. CDR1 is SGHDT and CDR2 is YYEEEE in the germline V gene. This CDR3 contains 16 residues. Amplification of ligated cDNA took four PCR rounds with SP2 and nested alpha and beta constant primers. Blood and skin TCR RNA was reverse transcribed with alpha and beta constant primers. TCRdb passed the 5' RACE reads through MiXCR, listing each CDR3 protein once. The data show tens of thousands of distinct CDR3 sequences, around 5% seen once. This clonotype came up many times. Its antigen remains unidentified.

The V gene is TRBV5-6, the J gene TRBJ1-1, with D uncertain. The source is a female donor in good health. CDR3 coding DNA: TGTGCCAGCAGCTTCGGATTGGGAAGCGGGAACACTGAAGCTTTCTTT. It specifies CASSFGLGSGNTEAFF.